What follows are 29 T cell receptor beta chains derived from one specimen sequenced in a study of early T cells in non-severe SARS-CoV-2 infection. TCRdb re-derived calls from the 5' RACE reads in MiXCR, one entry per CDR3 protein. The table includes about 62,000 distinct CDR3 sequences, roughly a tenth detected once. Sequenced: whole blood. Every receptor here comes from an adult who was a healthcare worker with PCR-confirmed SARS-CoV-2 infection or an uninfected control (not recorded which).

CDR3 sequence: CASSQTPGQGGETQYF. The DNA of the CDR3 is TGCGCCAGCAGCCAGACTCCGGGACAGGGCGGAGAGACCCAGTACTTC. J is TRBJ2-5 and V is TRBV4-1; TRBD1 aligns across 9 bases. There are 16 residues in the CDR3. Trimming took 3 bases from V and 4 from J; bases not matched to a gene: 9. In germline, CDR1 is MGHRA, CDR2 YSYEKL.

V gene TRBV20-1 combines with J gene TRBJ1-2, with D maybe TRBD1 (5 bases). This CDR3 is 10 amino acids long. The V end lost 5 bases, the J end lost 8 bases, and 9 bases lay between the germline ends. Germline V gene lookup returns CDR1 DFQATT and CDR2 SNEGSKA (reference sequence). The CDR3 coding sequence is TGCAGTGCTTATTCAGGGGGCTACACCTTC. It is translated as CSAYSGGYTF.

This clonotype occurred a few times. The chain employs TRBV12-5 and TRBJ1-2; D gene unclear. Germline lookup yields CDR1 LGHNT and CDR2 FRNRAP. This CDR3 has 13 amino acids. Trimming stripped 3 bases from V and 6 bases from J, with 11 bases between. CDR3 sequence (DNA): TGTGCTAGTGGTTTTTCAGGTCAAGATGGCTACACCTTC. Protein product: CASGFSGQDGYTF. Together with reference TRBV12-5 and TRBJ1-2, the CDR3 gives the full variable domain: DARVTQTPRHKVTEMGQEVTMRCQPILGHNTVFWYRQTMMQGLELLAYFRNRAPLDDSGMPKDRFSAEMPDATLATLKIQPSEPRDSAVYFCASGFSGQDGYTFGSGTRLTVV.

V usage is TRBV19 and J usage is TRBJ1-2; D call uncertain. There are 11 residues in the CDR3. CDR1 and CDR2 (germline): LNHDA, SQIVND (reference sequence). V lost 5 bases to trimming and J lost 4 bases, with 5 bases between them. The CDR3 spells CASSAGYGYTF. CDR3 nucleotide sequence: TGTGCCAGTAGTGCGGGCTATGGCTACACCTTC.

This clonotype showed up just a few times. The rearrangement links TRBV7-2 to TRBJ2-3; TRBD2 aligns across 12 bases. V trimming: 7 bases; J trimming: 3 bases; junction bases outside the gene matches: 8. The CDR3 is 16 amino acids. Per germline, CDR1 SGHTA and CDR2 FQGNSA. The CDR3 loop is CASTPSGGAMTDTQYF. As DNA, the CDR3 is TGTGCCAGCACCCCTAGCGGGGGGGCGATGACAGATACGCAGTATTTT.

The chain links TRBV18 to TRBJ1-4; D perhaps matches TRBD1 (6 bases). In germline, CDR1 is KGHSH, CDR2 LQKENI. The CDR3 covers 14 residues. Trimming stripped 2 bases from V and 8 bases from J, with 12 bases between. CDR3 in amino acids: CASSPKGQPEKLFF. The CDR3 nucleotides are TGTGCCAGCTCACCAAAGGGACAACCCGAAAAACTGTTTTTT. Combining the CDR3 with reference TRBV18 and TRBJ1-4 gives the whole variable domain NAGVMQNPRHLVRRRGQEARLRCSPMKGHSHVYWYRQLPEEGLKFMVYLQKENIIDESGMPKERFSAEFPKEGPSILRIQQVVRGDSAAYFCASSPKGQPEKLFFGSGTQLSVL.

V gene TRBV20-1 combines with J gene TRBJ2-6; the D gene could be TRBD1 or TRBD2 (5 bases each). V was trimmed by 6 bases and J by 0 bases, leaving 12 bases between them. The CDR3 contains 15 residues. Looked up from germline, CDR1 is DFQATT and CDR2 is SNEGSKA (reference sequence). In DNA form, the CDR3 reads TGCAGTGCAGGGGTCGGGGTCTCTGGGGCCAACGTCCTGACTTTC. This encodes CSAGVGVSGANVLTF.

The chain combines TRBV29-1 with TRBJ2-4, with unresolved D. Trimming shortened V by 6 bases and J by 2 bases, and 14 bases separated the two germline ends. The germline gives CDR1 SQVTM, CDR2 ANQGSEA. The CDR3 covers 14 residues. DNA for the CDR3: TGCAGCGTCACCACCGGTGGAACCAAAAACATTCAGTACTTC. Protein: CSVTTGGTKNIQYF.

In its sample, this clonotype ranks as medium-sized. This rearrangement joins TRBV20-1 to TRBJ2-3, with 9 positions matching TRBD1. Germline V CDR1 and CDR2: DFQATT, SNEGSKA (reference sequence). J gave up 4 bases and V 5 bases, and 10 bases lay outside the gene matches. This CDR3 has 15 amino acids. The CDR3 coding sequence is TGCAGTGCTCCAACAGGGGGCGCAGGGTCAGATACGCAGTATTTT. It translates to CSAPTGGAGSDTQYF.

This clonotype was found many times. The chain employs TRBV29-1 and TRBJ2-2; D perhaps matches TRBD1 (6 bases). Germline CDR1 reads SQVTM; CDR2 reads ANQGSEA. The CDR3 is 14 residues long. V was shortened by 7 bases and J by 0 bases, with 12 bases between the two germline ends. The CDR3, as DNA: TGCAGCGCTGCCCGACAGGCGAACACCGGGGAGCTGTTTTTT. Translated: CSAARQANTGELFF.

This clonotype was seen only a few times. In nucleotides, the CDR3 is TGTGCCATCAGTGGAGACGGGAGCTACGAGCAGTACGTC. Its translation: CAISGDGSYEQYV. The chain recombines TRBV10-3 with TRBJ2-7; possible D gene TRBD2, 6 bases. The CDR3 is 13 residues long. Germline CDR1 reads ENHRY; CDR2 reads SYGVKD. The germline V and J ends were trimmed by 4 bases and 3 bases, with 10 bases remaining between them.

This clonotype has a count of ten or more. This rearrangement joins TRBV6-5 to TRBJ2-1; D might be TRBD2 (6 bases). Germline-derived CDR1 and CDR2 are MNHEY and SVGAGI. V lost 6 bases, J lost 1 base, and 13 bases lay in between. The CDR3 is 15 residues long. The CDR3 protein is CASRAGTGSYNEQFF. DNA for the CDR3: TGTGCCAGCAGGGCCGGGACTGGTTCCTACAATGAGCAGTTCTTC.

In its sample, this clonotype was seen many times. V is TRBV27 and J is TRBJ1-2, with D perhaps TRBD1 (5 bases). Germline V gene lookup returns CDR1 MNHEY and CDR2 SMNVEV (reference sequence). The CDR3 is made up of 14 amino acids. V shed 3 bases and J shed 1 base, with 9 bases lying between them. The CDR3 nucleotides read TGTGCCAGCAGTTTCAGTCAGGGTAACTATGGCTACACCTTC. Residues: CASSFSQGNYGYTF.

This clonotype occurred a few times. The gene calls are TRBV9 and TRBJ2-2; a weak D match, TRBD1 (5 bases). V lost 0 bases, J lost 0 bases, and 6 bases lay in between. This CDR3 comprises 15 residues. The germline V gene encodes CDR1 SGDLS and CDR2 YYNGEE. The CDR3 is CASSVGRANTGELFF. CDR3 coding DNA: TGTGCCAGCAGCGTAGGCAGGGCGAACACCGGGGAGCTGTTTTTT.

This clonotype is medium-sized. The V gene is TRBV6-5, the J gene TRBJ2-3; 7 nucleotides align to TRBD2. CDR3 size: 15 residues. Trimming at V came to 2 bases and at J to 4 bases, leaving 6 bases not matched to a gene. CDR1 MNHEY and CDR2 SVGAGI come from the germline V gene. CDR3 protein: CASSYSGVGADTQYF. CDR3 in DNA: TGTGCCAGCAGTTACAGCGGGGTCGGGGCAGATACGCAGTATTTT.

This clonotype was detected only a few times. CDR3 sequence reads: CASSPRRTNYGYTF. The CDR3 DNA sequence: TGTGCCAGCAGCCCCCGAAGGACTAACTATGGCTACACCTTC. The V call is TRBV9, the J call TRBJ1-2; D gene ambiguous. This CDR3 comprises 14 residues. Germline-derived CDR1 and CDR2 are SGDLS and YYNGEE. Trimming shortened V by 4 bases and J by 0 bases, and 10 bases separated the two germline ends.

The CDR3 DNA is TGCAGCGTTGAAATTAACAGGGGGAGCCAAGAGACCCAGTACTTC. Encoded protein: CSVEINRGSQETQYF. The chain uses TRBV29-1 and TRBJ2-5, with 8 bases lining up with TRBD1. The CDR3 extends over 15 amino acids. Trimming cost V 2 bases and J 1 base; bases outside gene matches: 6. The germline gives CDR1 SQVTM, CDR2 ANQGSEA. The full variable domain, rest sourced from reference TRBV29-1 and TRBJ2-5, is SAVISQKPSRDICQRGTSLTIQCQVDSQVTMMFWYRQQPGQSLTLIATANQGSEATYESGFVIDKFPISRPNLTFSTLTVSNMSPEDSSIYLCSVEINRGSQETQYFGPGTRLLVL.

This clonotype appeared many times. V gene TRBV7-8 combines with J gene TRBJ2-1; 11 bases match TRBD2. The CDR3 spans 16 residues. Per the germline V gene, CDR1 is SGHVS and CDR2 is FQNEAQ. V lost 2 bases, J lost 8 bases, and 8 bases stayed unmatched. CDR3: CASSLLSGGAWHEQFF. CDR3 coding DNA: TGTGCCAGCAGCTTACTTAGCGGGGGGGCTTGGCATGAGCAGTTCTTC.

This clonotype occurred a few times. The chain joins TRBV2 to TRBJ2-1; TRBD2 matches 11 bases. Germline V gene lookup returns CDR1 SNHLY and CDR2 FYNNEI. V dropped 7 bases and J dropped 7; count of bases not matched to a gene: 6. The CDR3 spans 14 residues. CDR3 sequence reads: CASISGGAKNEQFF. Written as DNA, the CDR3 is TGTGCCAGCATTAGCGGGGGGGCCAAGAATGAGCAGTTCTTC.

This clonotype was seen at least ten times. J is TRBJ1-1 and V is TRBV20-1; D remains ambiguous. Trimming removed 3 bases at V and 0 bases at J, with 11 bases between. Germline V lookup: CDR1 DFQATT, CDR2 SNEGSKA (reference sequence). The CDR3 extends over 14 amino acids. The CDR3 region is CSASIGSMNTEAFF. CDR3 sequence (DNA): TGCAGTGCTAGCATCGGCAGCATGAACACTGAAGCTTTCTTT.

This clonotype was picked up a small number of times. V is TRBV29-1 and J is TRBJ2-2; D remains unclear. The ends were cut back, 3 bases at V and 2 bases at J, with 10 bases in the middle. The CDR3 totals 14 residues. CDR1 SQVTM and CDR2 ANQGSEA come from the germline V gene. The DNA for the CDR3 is TGCAGCGTTGACTTACAGACAAACACCGGGGAGCTGTTTTTT. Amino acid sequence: CSVDLQTNTGELFF.

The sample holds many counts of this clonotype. The DNA for the CDR3 is TGTGCCAGTAGTAGCGCTAAGGGACAGTACTATGGCTACACCTTC. This gives the protein CASSSAKGQYYGYTF. This chain links TRBV19 with TRBJ1-2; 7 bases fit TRBD1. Germline lookup yields CDR1 LNHDA and CDR2 SQIVND (reference sequence). The CDR3 sequence is 15 residues long. The V and J ends lost 4 bases and 3 bases, in that order; junction bases with no gene match: 8. Supplemented by reference TRBV19 and TRBJ1-2, the full variable domain reads DGGITQSPKYLFRKEGQNVTLSCEQNLNHDAMYWYRQDPGQGLRLIYYSQIVNDFQKGDIAEGYSVSREKKESFPLTVTSAQKNPTAFYLCASSSAKGQYYGYTFGSGTRLTVV.

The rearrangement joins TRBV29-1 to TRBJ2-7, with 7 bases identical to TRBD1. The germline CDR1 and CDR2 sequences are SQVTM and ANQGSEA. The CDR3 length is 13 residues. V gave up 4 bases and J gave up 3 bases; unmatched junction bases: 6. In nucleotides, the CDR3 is TGCAGCGTTGCATCAGCAGGGGGCTACGAGCAGTACGTC. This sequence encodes CSVASAGGYEQYV.

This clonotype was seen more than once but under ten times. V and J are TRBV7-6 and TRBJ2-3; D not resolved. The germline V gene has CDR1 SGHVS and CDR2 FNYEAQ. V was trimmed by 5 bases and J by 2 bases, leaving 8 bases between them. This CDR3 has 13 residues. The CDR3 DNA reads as TGTGCCAGCAGCCTCTTCACCACAGATACGCAGTATTTT. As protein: CASSLFTTDTQYF.

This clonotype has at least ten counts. CDR3 amino acids: CASSLVRGNTEAFF. Written as DNA, the CDR3 is TGTGCCAGCAGCTTGGTTAGGGGGAACACTGAAGCTTTCTTT. The chain uses TRBV5-5 and TRBJ1-1; D is possibly TRBD1 (5 bases). Germline assignment: CDR1 SGHKS and CDR2 YYEKEE (reference sequence). V lost 0 bases and J lost 1, with 7 bases in between. This CDR3 is 14 amino acids long.

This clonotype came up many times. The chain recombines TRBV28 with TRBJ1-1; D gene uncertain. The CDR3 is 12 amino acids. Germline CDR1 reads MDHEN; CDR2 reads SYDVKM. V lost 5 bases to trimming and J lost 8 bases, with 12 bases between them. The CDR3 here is CASSPPRIEAFF. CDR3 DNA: TGTGCCAGCAGTCCGCCTCGGATCGAAGCTTTCTTT.

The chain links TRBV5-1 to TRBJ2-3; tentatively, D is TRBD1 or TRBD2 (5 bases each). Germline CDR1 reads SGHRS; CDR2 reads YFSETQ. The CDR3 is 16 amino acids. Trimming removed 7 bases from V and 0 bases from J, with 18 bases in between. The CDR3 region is CASSKNAGASTDTQYF. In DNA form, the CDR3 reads TGCGCCAGCTCCAAAAACGCCGGGGCGAGCACAGATACGCAGTATTTT.

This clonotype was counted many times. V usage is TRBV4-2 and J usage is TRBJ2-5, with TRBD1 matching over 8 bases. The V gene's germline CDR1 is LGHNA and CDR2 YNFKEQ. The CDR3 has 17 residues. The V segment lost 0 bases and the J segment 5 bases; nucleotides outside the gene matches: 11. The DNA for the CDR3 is TGTGCCAGCAGCCAAGACGCCGCAGGGGGCCTGTGGGAGACCCAGTACTTC. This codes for CASSQDAAGGLWETQYF.

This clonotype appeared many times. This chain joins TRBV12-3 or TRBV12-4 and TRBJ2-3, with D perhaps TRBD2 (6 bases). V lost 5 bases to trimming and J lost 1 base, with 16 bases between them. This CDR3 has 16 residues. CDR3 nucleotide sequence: TGTGCCAGCAGTCCGGGGACTTCCATTGGCACAGATACGCAGTATTTT. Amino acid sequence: CASSPGTSIGTDTQYF.